These 6 T cell receptor beta chains share one sample of origin, sequenced in a study of molecular identifiers for immune sequencing clone quantification. TCRdb re-derived calls from the PCR reads in MiXCR, one entry per CDR3 protein. The sample carries roughly 630,000 distinct CDR3 sequences, roughly 27% recorded once. Sequenced input: naive CD8+ T cells from blood, with Jurkat cell RNA spiked in. Subset here: FACS-sorted CD8+CD4-CCR7+CD45RA+ naive T cells. These receptors all come from a human donor in good health. Some libraries in this study had Jurkat cell RNA spiked in.

This sequence joins TRBV18 and TRBJ2-7; 7 bases fit TRBD2. Germline-derived CDR1 and CDR2 are KGHSH and LQKENI. V was pared by 4 bases and J by 5 bases, with 14 bases of the junction left unmatched. This CDR3 spans 16 amino acids. CDR3 amino acids: CASSRVAREFYHEQYF. CDR3 DNA: TGTGCCAGCTCACGTGTCGCGCGGGAGTTTTACCACGAGCAGTACTTC.

This clonotype was recorded many times. V is TRBV7-2 and J is TRBJ2-1; D is possibly TRBD2 (6 bases). Trimming removed 5 bases from V and 6 bases from J, with 11 bases in between. The CDR3 runs 13 residues. The germline CDR1 and CDR2 sequences are SGHTA and FQGNSA. This CDR3 reads CASSTGLSNEQFF. The CDR3 DNA reads TGTGCCAGCAGCACGGGACTGTCCAATGAGCAGTTCTTC.

Only a few counts were recorded for this clonotype. The gene calls are TRBV4-2 and TRBJ2-3, with TRBD1 as a possible D gene (5 bases). Germline assignment: CDR1 LGHNA and CDR2 YNFKEQ. The CDR3 is 19 amino acids. Trimming shortened V by 0 bases and J by 2 bases, and 21 bases separated the two germline ends. The CDR3 loop is CASSQDPGLGRGSTDTQYF. The CDR3 DNA reads TGTGCCAGCAGCCAAGATCCTGGTTTGGGTAGGGGATCCACAGATACGCAGTATTTT.

There are a few counts of this clonotype. This chain links TRBV23-1 with TRBJ2-2; TRBD1 aligns across 7 bases. TRBV23-1 counts as an open reading frame of uncertain function. J gave up 5 bases and V 2 bases, and 5 bases lay outside the gene matches. The CDR3 has 15 residues. The CDR3 DNA follows: TGCGCCAGCAGTCAAGGGCAGGGGGAAACCGGGGAGCTGTTTTTT. Amino acid sequence: CASSQGQGETGELFF.

CDR3 residues: CASSSMDRGPDEQYF. CDR3 nucleotide sequence: TGTGCCAGCAGCTCAATGGACAGGGGGCCTGACGAGCAGTACTTC. V and J are TRBV7-2 and TRBJ2-7; 11 bases are a match to TRBD1. Germline V gene data show CDR1 as SGHTA and CDR2 as FQGNSA. Trimming removed 4 bases from V and 5 bases from J; junction bases left unmatched: 7. This CDR3 is 15 amino acids long.

This clonotype came up many times. This chain connects TRBV29-1 to TRBJ2-7; D is undetermined. The V and J ends lost 3 bases and 1 base respectively, with 7 bases between them. Germline V gene data show CDR1 as SQVTM and CDR2 as ANQGSEA. The CDR3 has 12 amino acids. CDR3 sequence reads: CSVESGSYEQYF. CDR3 bases: TGCAGCGTTGAGTCCGGTTCCTACGAGCAGTACTTC.